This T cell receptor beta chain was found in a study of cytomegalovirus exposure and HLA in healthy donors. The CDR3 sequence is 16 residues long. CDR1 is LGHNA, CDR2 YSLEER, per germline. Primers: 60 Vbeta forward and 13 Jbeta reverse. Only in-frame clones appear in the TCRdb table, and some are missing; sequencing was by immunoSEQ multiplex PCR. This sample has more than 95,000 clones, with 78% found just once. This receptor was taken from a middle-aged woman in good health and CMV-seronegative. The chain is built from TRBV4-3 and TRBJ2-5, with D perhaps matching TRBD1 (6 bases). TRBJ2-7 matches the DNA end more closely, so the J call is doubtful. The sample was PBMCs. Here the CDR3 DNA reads TGCGCCAGCAGCCAGAGACAGGCCAACTCTCCTGACGAGCAGTACTTC. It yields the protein CASSQRQANSPDEQYF.